These 12 T cell receptor beta chains were all obtained from the same sample, sequenced in a study of neurological immune-mediated disorders. Each CDR3 protein gets one entry after TCRdb re-called the 5' RACE reads with MiXCR. Found here are tens of thousands of distinct CDR3 sequences, 2.6% of them singletons; the top ten hold 0.9% to 1.4%. Sequencing was performed on PBMCs. The receptors come from a woman between 25 and 40 years old with multiple sclerosis.

Of note for this clonotype: Just one base apart from a much larger clone, this may be a read error. The chain joins TRBV18 to TRBJ2-1; 7 bases map to TRBD2. V shed 6 bases and J 2 bases; nucleotides not matched to a gene: 10. Germline CDR1 is KGHSH and CDR2 is LQKENI. CDR3 length: 16 amino acids. CDR3 sequence reads: CASSQGLGEAYNEQFF. In nucleotides, the CDR3 is TGTGCCAGCTCTCAAGGACTAGGGGAGGCCTACAATGAGCAGTTCTTC.

This clonotype was observed at least ten times. Lacking the conserved final phenylalanine or tryptophan, this CDR3 likely reflects a read error. The chain couples TRBV5-1 to TRBJ2-3; 8 bases line up with TRBD1. Germline CDR1 is SGHRS and CDR2 is YFSETQ. The CDR3 has 16 residues. With V trimmed by 0 bases and J by 0 bases, 3 bases remained unmatched. In nucleotides, the CDR3 is TGCGCCAGCAGCTTGGCCGGACAGGGAAGCACAGATACGCAGTATTCT. Amino acid sequence: CASSLAGQGSTDTQYS.

This clonotype was found many times. V usage is TRBV20-1 and J usage is TRBJ2-2; TRBD2 matches 14 bases. V lost 1 base, J lost 4 bases, and 14 bases stayed unmatched. CDR3 length equals 20 residues. Germline lookup yields CDR1 DFQATT and CDR2 SNEGSKA (reference sequence). The CDR3 loop reads CSARVLPGGLAGGVTGELFF. CDR3 nucleotide sequence: TGCAGTGCTAGAGTACTCCCGGGAGGACTAGCGGGAGGAGTCACCGGGGAGCTGTTTTTT.

Ten or more counts support this clonotype. This chain links TRBV12-3 or TRBV12-4 with TRBJ2-3; D remains ambiguous. V was trimmed by 1 base and J by 4 bases, leaving 6 bases between them. The CDR3 consists of 13 residues. In DNA, the CDR3 is TGTGCCAGCAGTTTAGACTTTTCAGATACGCAGTATTTT. This translates into CASSLDFSDTQYF.

Ten or more counts support this clonotype. The gene calls are TRBV5-1 and TRBJ2-1, with D maybe TRBD2 (5 bases). Per the germline V gene, CDR1 is SGHRS and CDR2 is YFSETQ. The CDR3 runs to 17 residues. Trimming left V 0 bases short and J 0 bases short, with 13 bases between. CDR3 nucleotides: TGCGCCAGCAGCTTGGCCATAAGCGGATACTCCTACAATGAGCAGTTCTTC. It is translated as CASSLAISGYSYNEQFF.

In this sample, this clonotype turned up many times. The chain uses TRBV7-9 and TRBJ2-7; D may be TRBD1 or TRBD2 (5 bases each). The CDR3 totals 14 residues. The germline V and J ends were trimmed by 5 bases and 6 bases, with 17 bases remaining between them. Germline values: CDR1 SEHNR, CDR2 FQNEAQ (reference sequence). The CDR3 DNA is TGTGCCAGCAGCAATACCGGGACGCGGAGCGAGCAGTACTTC. Translated, it gives CASSNTGTRSEQYF.

This clonotype has a count of ten or more. The rearrangement joins TRBV4-2 to TRBJ2-1; tentative D call: TRBD2 (6 bases). The CDR3 is made up of 16 amino acids. The germline V gene has CDR1 LGHNA and CDR2 YNFKEQ. With 0 bases removed from V and 5 bases from J, the gap between germline ends came to 14 bases. In DNA form, the CDR3 reads TGTGCCAGCAGCCAAGAGGAGGGCGTACTAGACAATGAGCAGTTCTTC. Translated, it gives CASSQEEGVLDNEQFF.

This clonotype was observed many times. The V gene is TRBV28, the J gene TRBJ2-6; D gene uncertain. V was cut by 5 bases and J by 4 bases, with 18 bases left in between. The CDR3 extends over 17 amino acids. The germline gives CDR1 MDHEN, CDR2 SYDVKM. The CDR3 reads CASSAIGLSTGANVLTF. CDR3 sequence (DNA): TGTGCCAGCAGTGCCATCGGGTTATCTACGGGGGCCAACGTCCTGACTTTC.

This clonotype was counted ten times or more. This rearrangement joins TRBV6-2 or TRBV6-3 to TRBJ1-2; TRBD1 is a possible D gene (6 bases). V lost 6 bases and J lost 4, with 12 bases in between. CDR1 and CDR2 from the germline V gene are MNHEY and SVGEGT. The CDR3 contains 13 residues. CDR3 sequence: CASRPDRPYGYTF. The CDR3 nucleotides read TGTGCCAGCAGACCCGACAGGCCCTATGGCTACACCTTC.

This chain joins TRBV5-6 and TRBJ2-3; the D gene is possibly TRBD2 (5 bases). Germline CDR1 SGHDT, CDR2 YYEEEE. The CDR3 spans 15 residues. Between the trimmed V and J ends, which lost 0 bases and 5 bases, there was a span of 13 bases. The CDR3 here is CASSLVEGNEDTQYF. CDR3 in DNA: TGTGCCAGCAGCTTGGTTGAGGGTAATGAAGATACGCAGTATTTT.

With respect to this clonotype: This may be a read error: a much more frequent sequence differs by one nucleotide. CDR3 DNA: TGTGCCAGCAGTTTATTGGGGGGGCAGCCCCAGAATTTT. Translation gives CASSLLGGQPQNF. The chain combines TRBV27 with TRBJ1-5; maybe TRBD1 (6 bases). There are 13 residues in the CDR3. Germline CDR1 MNHEY, CDR2 SMNVEV (reference sequence).

About this clonotype itself: This may stem from a read error, because a much larger clone lies one nucleotide away. Because it lacks the conserved phenylalanine or tryptophan at the end, this CDR3 is likely a read error. This rearrangement joins TRBV7-2 to TRBJ2-4; D gene ambiguous. The ends were cut back, 3 bases at V and 0 bases at J, with 9 bases in the middle. The length of the CDR3 is 15 residues. Germline V gives CDR1 SGHTA, CDR2 FQGNSA. The DNA of the CDR3 is TGTGCCAGCAGCTTTCAGACAATAGCCAAAAACATTCAGTACTGC. It codes for CASSFQTIAKNIQYC.